The clone carrying this T cell receptor beta chain was seen only once. This specimen comes from a study of T cell responses to AZD1222 COVID-19 vaccine. CDR1 is LGHNA, CDR2 YSLEER, per germline. V shed 0 bases, J shed 8 bases, and the junction held 16 bases outside the gene matches. There are 19 residues in the CDR3. The data were produced by immunoSEQ multiplex PCR, yet TCRdb's version contains in-frame clones alone and is incomplete. Here the sample spans under 200,000 clones, 92% being singletons. The sample consisted of peripheral blood, taken 28 days after the second AZD1222 dose. The receptor's source is an adult who received the AZD1222 COVID-19 vaccine. The V gene is TRBV4-3, the J gene TRBJ2-1; 10 bases line up with TRBD2. In DNA form, the CDR3 reads TGCGCCAGCAGCCAAGATCGAAGGAGGGCTAGCGGGAGTAGGGATGAGCAGTTCTTC. Its protein is CASSQDRRRASGSRDEQFF.